These 16 T cell receptor beta chains came from one sample sequenced in a study of blood T cell repertoires in COVID-19. Here immunoSEQ multiplex PCR was the method, and the copy in TCRdb shows in-frame clones only, minus some. The top ten clones hold about 3% of a sample with roughly 220,000 clones, approximately 84% of them seen once. Sequencing was performed on peripheral blood. The receptor set was obtained from a man aged 45 to 65 who had recovered from COVID-19.

The chain couples TRBV28 to TRBJ1-5; a possible D gene is TRBD1 (5 bases). The germline CDR1 and CDR2 sequences are MDHEN and SYDVKM. The CDR3 totals 14 residues. Trimming took 2 bases from V and 15 from J, leaving 20 bases between them. The CDR3 region has the DNA TGTGCCAGCAGTTTAGTAGGGGCCCCATCGGTTCGGCATTTT. Translating gives CASSLVGAPSVRHF.

The chain recombines TRBV11-3 with TRBJ2-1, with a possible D match to TRBD2 (6 bases). V dropped 6 bases and J dropped 5 bases, with 11 bases sitting between them. Germline-derived CDR1 and CDR2 are SGHNT and YENEEA. The CDR3 runs 13 residues. CDR3 sequence: CASSPGSHNEQFF. The CDR3 nucleotides are TGTGCCAGCAGTCCCGGGAGCCACAATGAGCAGTTCTTC. The complete variable domain, with remaining parts taken from reference TRBV11-3 and TRBJ2-1, reads EAGVVQSPRYKIIEKKQPVAFWCNPISGHNTLYWYLQNLGQGPELLIRYENEEAVDDSQLPKDRFSAERLKGVDSTLKIQPAELGDSAVYLCASSPGSHNEQFFGPGTRLTVL.

This rearrangement joins TRBV30 to TRBJ1-1; 8 nucleotides match TRBD1. The CDR3 extends over 14 amino acids. V was pared by 4 bases and J by 0 bases, with 4 bases of the junction left unmatched. Germline V CDR1 and CDR2: GTSNPN, SVGIG (reference sequence). The CDR3 protein is CAWNWDRMNTEAFF. CDR3 nucleotide sequence: TGTGCCTGGAATTGGGACAGGATGAACACTGAAGCTTTCTTT.

The V and J genes are TRBV11-2 and TRBJ2-7; 12 positions match TRBD2. The CDR3 consists of 17 residues. CDR1 is SGHAT, CDR2 FQNNGV, per germline. V lost 4 bases to trimming and J lost 7 bases; unmatched junction nucleotides: 14. The CDR3 loop reads CASSYLGVLAGGSEQYF. In DNA form, the CDR3 reads TGTGCCAGCAGCTACTTAGGGGTACTAGCGGGAGGAAGTGAGCAGTACTTC.

In nucleotides, the CDR3 is TGTGCCAGCAGCTTGACAGGGATATTAGAGACCCAGTACTTC. Its translation: CASSLTGILETQYF. V is TRBV5-8 and J is TRBJ2-5, with D perhaps matching TRBD1 (6 bases). V lost 1 base, J lost 4 bases, and 11 bases lay in between. The CDR3 runs to 14 residues. Germline CDR1 SGHTS, CDR2 YDEGEE.

This clone has only a few counts. The rearrangement uses TRBV5-1 and TRBJ2-3, with a possible D match to TRBD1 (6 bases). V was clipped by 1 base and J by 2 bases, with 14 bases between them. Germline CDR1 is SGHRS and CDR2 is YFSETQ. This CDR3 is built from 16 residues. The CDR3 DNA is TGCGCCAGCAGCTTGCAGTTACCAGGGGCCACAGATACGCAGTATTTT. The encoded protein is CASSLQLPGATDTQYF.

The CDR3 bases are TGTGCCAGCAGTGACTTAAGGGGGAGTGAAAAACTGTTTTTT. Amino acids: CASSDLRGSEKLFF. V is TRBV2 and J is TRBJ1-4; D may be TRBD1 (6 bases). Trimming removed 3 bases from V and 7 bases from J, with 12 bases in between. The CDR3 runs to 14 residues. CDR1 SNHLY and CDR2 FYNNEI come from the germline V gene.

V and J are TRBV28 and TRBJ2-4, with D perhaps TRBD1 (5 bases). This CDR3 is built from 13 residues. The ends were cut back, 0 bases at V and 5 bases at J, with 5 bases in the middle. Germline assignment: CDR1 MDHEN and CDR2 SYDVKM. This chain's CDR3 is CASSLWTENIQYF. CDR3 bases: TGTGCCAGCAGTTTATGGACAGAAAACATTCAGTACTTC.

V is TRBV4-2 and J is TRBJ1-4; maybe TRBD1 (6 bases). The CDR3 sequence is 15 residues long. V shed 1 base and J shed 7 bases, with 13 bases lying between them. Per germline, CDR1 LGHNA and CDR2 YNFKEQ. CDR3 sequence reads: CASSQGGHNGEKLFF. The CDR3 DNA reads TGTGCCAGCAGCCAAGGGGGACATAATGGTGAAAAACTGTTTTTT.

The rearrangement links TRBV7-7 to TRBJ2-5; 8 positions agree with TRBD2. The CDR3 is 17 residues long. Per the germline V gene, CDR1 is SSHAT and CDR2 is FNYEAQ (reference sequence). J gave up 6 bases and V 1 base, and 13 bases lay outside the gene matches. In nucleotides, the CDR3 is TGTGCCAGCAGCTTAGGTACTAGCGGAGGCCTTGGAAAGACCCAGTACTTC. It codes for CASSLGTSGGLGKTQYF.

The genes are TRBV6-1 and TRBJ1-5; 7 bases map to TRBD1. Germline V gives CDR1 MNHNS, CDR2 SASEGT. Trimming took 2 bases from V and 6 from J; bases not matched to a gene: 7. This CDR3 is 15 amino acids long. The DNA for the CDR3 is TGTGCCAGCAGTGAAAGACAGGGAAGGGGTCAGCCCCAGCATTTT. Amino acids: CASSERQGRGQPQHF.

J is TRBJ2-7 and V is TRBV27, with TRBD1 identical over 8 bases. The V segment lost 5 bases and the J segment 4 bases; nucleotides outside the gene matches: 10. CDR3 length equals 15 residues. Germline V gene data show CDR1 as MNHEY and CDR2 as SMNVEV (reference sequence). The CDR3 DNA is TGTGCCAGCAGTGACATTGGACAGGGCCATTACGAGCAGTACTTC. It is translated as CASSDIGQGHYEQYF.

V gene TRBV10-2 combines with J gene TRBJ2-1; 13 nucleotides align to TRBD2. J gave up 8 bases and V 3 bases, and 4 bases lay outside the gene matches. The CDR3 contains 15 residues. CDR1 and CDR2 (germline): WSHSY, SAAADI. As DNA, the CDR3 is TGCGCCAGCAGTGATAACGGACTAGCGGGAGATGAGCAGTTCTTC. Protein sequence: CASSDNGLAGDEQFF.

CDR3 sequence (DNA): TGTGCCAGCAGCCAATCAGAGGGTTTCACAGATACGCAGTATTTT. This translates into CASSQSEGFTDTQYF. The chain employs TRBV4-2 and TRBJ2-3; tentative D call: TRBD2 (5 bases). CDR3 length: 15 amino acids. Germline V gene data show CDR1 as LGHNA and CDR2 as YNFKEQ. Trimming removed 2 bases from V and 2 bases from J, with 11 bases in between.

This chain uses TRBV18 with TRBJ1-2; 8 positions match TRBD1. This CDR3 spans 15 amino acids. V shed 4 bases, J shed 4 bases, and the junction held 8 bases outside the gene matches. Germline V gives CDR1 KGHSH, CDR2 LQKENI. CDR3 in DNA: TGTGCCAGCTCACAGACTCGGGACAGGAGCTATGGCTACACCTTC. Its protein product is CASSQTRDRSYGYTF.

V and J are TRBV29-1 and TRBJ2-1; D is perhaps TRBD2 (5 bases). The germline V gene encodes CDR1 SQVTM and CDR2 ANQGSEA. Trimming removed 4 bases from V and 14 bases from J, with 15 bases in between. This CDR3 region has 11 residues. This CDR3 is CSVVLLVAEFF. For the CDR3, the DNA is TGCAGCGTTGTGCTACTAGTTGCGGAGTTCTTC.